This T cell receptor (beta chain) is drawn from a study of blood T cell repertoires in COVID-19. Assay used: immunoSEQ multiplex PCR; TCRdb lists only in-frame clones, some missing. Found here are over 150,000 clones, over 80% of them singletons; the top ten hold around 8%. This sequence was found in an elderly woman with COVID-19, enrolled during active disease. Sequenced sample: peripheral blood.

This chain's CDR3 is CASSIGPLLLNSPLHF. Here the CDR3 DNA reads TGTGCCAGTAGTATCGGTCCACTTCTACTTAATTCACCCCTCCACTTT. The chain links TRBV19 to TRBJ1-6; D gene unclear. V was clipped by 3 bases and J by 6 bases, with 15 bases between them. Germline CDR1 is LNHDA and CDR2 is SQIVND (reference sequence). The CDR3 is 16 residues long.